Listed below are T cell receptor beta chains from one sample, sequenced in a study of blood T cell repertoires in COVID-19. Measured with immunoSEQ multiplex PCR; TCRdb has only the in-frame clones, and not every one. The sample shows more than 200,000 clones, around four fifths of them seen only once. Material for sequencing was peripheral blood. Receptor source: a man in his sixties with acute or convalescent COVID-19. Each CDR3 is given with its conserved first and last residue. The D gene is left open where the match is weak. Size is stated for part of the rows, as once, few or many counts, or as a class when the clone is expanded.

cdr3_aa | cdr3_nt | j_call | v_call | d_call | clone_size
CASSQLGLGAEQYF | TGTGCCAGCAGCCAACTCGGACTAGGGGCCGAGCAGTACTTC | TRBJ2-7 | TRBV4-2 | TRBD2 | -
CATSRDRRAEKLFF | TGTGCCACCAGCAGAGATCGCAGGGCTGAAAAACTGTTTTTT | TRBJ1-4 | TRBV15 | - | -
CASSPGLEAYEQYF | TGTGCCAGCAGCCCAGGACTAGAGGCCTACGAGCAGTACTTC | TRBJ2-7 | TRBV7-6 | TRBD2 | -
CASSQDRELYGYTF | TGCGCCAGCAGCCAAGATCGAGAGCTCTATGGCTACACCTTC | TRBJ1-2 | TRBV4-3 | - | once
CASSYHRGRPGELFF | TGTGCCAGCAGTTACCACAGGGGTCGCCCCGGGGAGCTGTTTTTT | TRBJ2-2 | TRBV6-5 | TRBD1 | once
CASSQDLASGAYEQYF | TGTGCCAGCAGCCAAGATTTGGCTAGCGGGGCCTACGAGCAGTACTTC | TRBJ2-7 | TRBV4-2 | TRBD2 | -
CASRAGQGHEKLFF | TGCGCCAGCAGGGCGGGACAGGGTCATGAAAAACTGTTTTTT | TRBJ1-4 | TRBV5-1 | TRBD1 | -
CASSLADWRSEAFF | TGTGCCAGCAGCTTAGCCGATTGGAGGTCTGAAGCTTTCTTT | TRBJ1-1 | TRBV7-9 | - | -
CASSQDQPGSNQPQHF | TGTGCCAGCAGCCAAGATCAGCCAGGGAGCAATCAGCCCCAGCATTTT | TRBJ1-5 | TRBV3-1/TRBV3-2 | - | -
CASSRNGGTGREKLFF | TGTGCCAGCAGCCGAAACGGCGGGACAGGGAGAGAAAAACTGTTTTTT | TRBJ1-4 | TRBV7-6 | TRBD1 | -
CASSGRGQMNTEAFF | TGCGCCAGCAGCGGGAGAGGACAGATGAACACTGAAGCTTTCTTT | TRBJ1-1 | TRBV5-1 | - | -
CASGTGLYEQYF | TGTGCCAGCGGGACAGGCCTGTACGAGCAGTACTTC | TRBJ2-7 | TRBV27 | TRBD1 | -
CASSQDPSGSAQETQYF | TGCGCCAGCAGCCAAGATCCCAGCGGGAGCGCCCAAGAGACCCAGTACTTC | TRBJ2-5 | TRBV4-3 | TRBD2 | -
CASSARDRAYNEQFF | TGTGCCAGCAGCGCCCGGGACAGGGCCTACAATGAGCAGTTCTTC | TRBJ2-1 | TRBV9 | TRBD1 | -
CASSDPGQGNTEAFF | TGTGCCAGCAGCGACCCGGGACAGGGTAACACTGAAGCTTTCTTT | TRBJ1-1 | TRBV9 | TRBD1 | -
CASSQEVSWTSRHNEQFF | TGTGCCAGCAGCCAAGAAGTGTCCTGGACTAGCAGACACAATGAGCAGTTCTTC | TRBJ2-1 | TRBV4-2 | TRBD2 | -
CASSFGLAGGSTDTQYF | TGTGCCAGCAGCTTCGGACTAGCGGGGGGCAGCACAGATACGCAGTATTTT | TRBJ2-3 | TRBV7-6 | TRBD2 | -
CASSVQGANTGELFF | TGTGCCAGCAGTGTTCAGGGGGCTAACACCGGGGAGCTGTTTTTT | TRBJ2-2 | TRBV2 | TRBD1 | -
CASSQRRARETQYF | TGTGCCAGCAGCCAACGGCGGGCCCGGGAGACCCAGTACTTC | TRBJ2-5 | TRBV3-1/TRBV3-2 | - | -
CASSLVSGLVEQYF | TGTGCCAGCAGCTTAGTTTCCGGACTTGTCGAGCAGTACTTC | TRBJ2-7 | TRBV13 | - | once
CASSLGTGANSPLHF | TGTGCCAGCAGCCTAGGGACAGGTGCTAATTCACCCCTCCACTTT | TRBJ1-6 | TRBV3-1/TRBV3-2 | TRBD1 | -
CASSLVGQQYEQYF | TGTGCCAGCAGCTTAGTTGGACAACAATACGAGCAGTACTTC | TRBJ2-7 | TRBV7-2 | - | -
CASVYDRGGYEQYF | TGTGCCAGCGTTTATGATAGGGGGGGGTACGAGCAGTACTTC | TRBJ2-7 | TRBV2 | - | -
CASRLSPGVEQYF | TGTGCCAGCAGACTGAGTCCAGGGGTCGAGCAGTACTTC | TRBJ2-7 | TRBV27 | - | -
CASSQVYGKTAQETQYF | TGTGCCAGCAGCCAAGTTTACGGGAAGACCGCCCAAGAGACCCAGTACTTC | TRBJ2-5 | TRBV3-1/TRBV3-2 | - | -
CASRPGREATRKKYF | TGTGCCAGCCGCCCCGGGAGGGAGGCGACTAGAAAAAAGTATTTT | TRBJ2-3 | TRBV7-2 | TRBD2 | -
CASSSDRVEQYF | TGTGCCAGCAGCTCGGACAGGGTCGAGCAGTACTTC | TRBJ2-7 | TRBV6-5 | TRBD1 | once
CASSHLPGTSRKTQYF | TGTGCCAGTAGTCACCTCCCCGGGACTAGCAGAAAGACCCAGTACTTC | TRBJ2-5 | TRBV19 | TRBD2 | -
CASSTIDRGYEQYF | TGTGCCAGTAGTACCATCGACAGGGGCTACGAGCAGTACTTC | TRBJ2-7 | TRBV19 | TRBD1 | -
CASSKPGLAQETQYF | TGTGCCAGCAGTAAGCCGGGACTAGCGCAAGAGACCCAGTACTTC | TRBJ2-5 | TRBV28 | TRBD2 | -
CASSVRENTEAFF | TGTGCCAGCAGTGTCAGGGAGAACACTGAAGCTTTCTTT | TRBJ1-1 | TRBV12-3/TRBV12-4 | - | -
CSVGEGETQYF | TGCAGCGTTGGGGAGGGGGAGACCCAGTACTTC | TRBJ2-5 | TRBV29-1 | TRBD2 | -
CASRVGGPNTGELFF | TGCGCCAGCCGGGTGGGGGGTCCGAACACCGGGGAGCTGTTTTTT | TRBJ2-2 | TRBV5-1 | - | -
CAWSVVAGIAF | TGTGCCTGGAGTGTAGTGGCAGGCATCGCCTTC | TRBJ1-2 | TRBV30 | - | -
CASSTSWDSYGYTF | TGTGCCAGCAGTACGTCCTGGGACAGCTATGGCTACACCTTC | TRBJ1-2 | TRBV6-5 | TRBD1 | -
CASSVDRGPYEQYF | TGTGCCAGCAGCGTGGACAGGGGGCCCTACGAGCAGTACTTC | TRBJ2-7 | TRBV7-6 | TRBD1 | -
CASSKLAVSYNEQFF | TGTGCCAGCAGCAAACTAGCGGTATCCTACAATGAGCAGTTCTTC | TRBJ2-1 | TRBV7-8 | TRBD2 | -
CASSQDVTASSYEQYF | TGCGCCAGCAGCCAAGATGTTACGGCTAGCTCCTACGAGCAGTACTTC | TRBJ2-7 | TRBV4-3 | - | -
CSASRVAYLSTDTQYF | TGCAGTGCTAGTCGGGTCGCCTACCTTAGCACAGATACGCAGTATTTT | TRBJ2-3 | TRBV20-1 | - | -
CASSYDMGAEAFF | TGTGCCAGCAGTTACGACATGGGTGCTGAAGCTTTCTTT | TRBJ1-1 | TRBV6-5 | - | few
CASSHHGQGDYGYTF | TGCGCCAGCAGCCACCACGGGCAGGGGGACTATGGCTACACCTTC | TRBJ1-2 | TRBV4-3 | TRBD1 | -
CASSPSRPNYGYTF | TGTGCCAGTAGCCCCTCGCGGCCTAACTATGGCTACACCTTC | TRBJ1-2 | TRBV19 | - | -
CASSFRGGNQPQHF | TGTGCCAGCAGCTTCAGGGGAGGGAATCAGCCCCAGCATTTT | TRBJ1-5 | TRBV3-1/TRBV3-2 | - | few
CASSLGGDSSGNTIYF | TGCGCCAGCAGCTTGGGAGGGGACAGCTCTGGAAACACCATATATTTT | TRBJ1-3 | TRBV5-1 | TRBD1 | -
CASRERMGGGPYNEQFF | TGTGCCAGCAGGGAGAGGATGGGGGGAGGGCCGTACAATGAGCAGTTCTTC | TRBJ2-1 | TRBV7-8 | TRBD2 | once
CASSLSNEQFF | TGTGCCAGCAGTCTCTCCAATGAGCAGTTCTTC | TRBJ2-1 | TRBV6-5 | - | -
CASRGTGRVGTEAFF | TGCGCCAGCAGGGGGACAGGGAGGGTTGGTACTGAAGCTTTCTTT | TRBJ1-1 | TRBV10-2 | TRBD1 | -
CASSTRELGELFF | TGTGCCAGCAGTACTAGGGAGCTCGGGGAGCTGTTTTTT | TRBJ2-2 | TRBV5-4 | - | once
CASSRQLENTIYF | TGTGCCAGTAGTCGACAGCTCGAGAACACCATATATTTT | TRBJ1-3 | TRBV19 | - | few
CSVAISGGKDTQYF | TGCAGCGTTGCTATTAGCGGGGGGAAAGATACGCAGTATTTT | TRBJ2-3 | TRBV29-1 | TRBD2 | -
CASSQDPGGAGELFF | TGTGCCAGCAGCCAAGATCCGGGAGGCGCCGGGGAGCTGTTTTTT | TRBJ2-2 | TRBV4-2 | TRBD2 | -
CASSFGNTGELFF | TGTGCCAGCAGTTTTGGCAACACCGGGGAGCTGTTTTTT | TRBJ2-2 | TRBV27 | - | -
CASSRRGSSGNTIYF | TGTGCCAGCAGCCGCAGGGGATCCTCTGGAAACACCATATATTTT | TRBJ1-3 | TRBV7-8 | - | -
CASSPGQAHYGYTF | TGTGCCAGCAGTCCTGGACAGGCACACTATGGCTACACCTTC | TRBJ1-2 | TRBV6-5 | TRBD1 | -
CASSYAYRVAGYGYTF | TGTGCCAGCAGTTACGCCTACAGGGTAGCAGGCTATGGCTACACCTTC | TRBJ1-2 | TRBV6-5 | - | -
CASSYSTGESQPQHF | TGTGCCAGCAGTTACTCGACAGGGGAAAGTCAGCCCCAGCATTTT | TRBJ1-5 | TRBV6-5 | TRBD1 | -
CASTLAPLGQGIQYF | TGTGCCAGCACCCTCGCCCCTTTGGGACAAGGAATTCAGTACTTC | TRBJ2-4 | TRBV6-5 | - | -
CASNLAVNTGELFF | TGTGCCAGCAATCTGGCCGTGAACACCGGGGAGCTGTTTTTT | TRBJ2-2 | TRBV2 | - | -
CASSEPPGNRANEQFF | TGTGCCAGCAGTGAGCCACCGGGAAACCGGGCCAATGAGCAGTTCTTC | TRBJ2-1 | TRBV6-1 | - | -